The source of this T cell receptor beta chain is a study of metastatic and nonmetastatic thyroid tumors. Patients were all untreated before their thyroid surgery. Using MiXCR, TCRdb reanalyzed the PCR reads. The sample records over 15,000 clones, about 13% being singletons. This clone was counted ten times or more. This TCR came from a female donor with papillary thyroid cancer or a benign thyroid nodule (not recorded which). Some clones in this sample may be carry-over from other donors' samples. The sample consisted of blood.

The CDR3 DNA reads TGTGCCAGCAGCTTAGCGCTGGCAGAGAATCAGCCCCAGCATTTT. It encodes CASSLALAENQPQHF. The chain joins TRBV7-2 to TRBJ1-5, with D unresolved. The CDR3 sequence is 15 residues long. Germline CDR1 is SGHTA and CDR2 is FQGNSA. V shed 0 bases and J shed 4 bases, with 10 bases lying between them.